Listed here are 5 T cell receptor beta chains from one sample, sequenced in a study of identical twins. TCRdb ran MiXCR on the 5' RACE reads and lists one entry per CDR3 protein. The data contain about 550,000 distinct CDR3 sequences, around 22% of them singletons. The same data also contributed to another study, on yellow fever vaccine responses in identical twins.

The sequencing sample was made of CD4+ T cells sorted from blood. The receptors derive from a woman between 18 and 29 years old in good health.

This clonotype was seen a few times. The CDR3 sequence is CASSEGWTSGSNEQFF. CDR3 bases: TGTGCCAGCAGTGAGGGTTGGACTAGCGGGAGCAATGAGCAGTTCTTC. The chain has TRBV6-1 and TRBJ2-1, with 13 nucleotides matching TRBD2. Germline V gives CDR1 MNHNS, CDR2 SASEGT. The CDR3 contains 16 residues. After removal of 3 bases from V and 6 bases from J, the junction contained 5 bases not matched to a gene.

The chain has TRBV9 and TRBJ2-3; 10 bases align to TRBD2. The junction had 10 bases not matched to a gene; V was cut back by 2 bases and J by 10 bases. Looked up from germline, CDR1 is SGDLS and CDR2 is YYNGEE. The CDR3 has 15 residues. CDR3 coding DNA: TGTGCCAGCAGCGTTACATTAACTAGCGGGGCGGCGCAGTATTTT. Residues: CASSVTLTSGAAQYF. The full variable domain, its missing parts supplied by reference TRBV9 and TRBJ2-3, is DSGVTQTPKHLITATGQRVTLRCSPRSGDLSVYWYQQSLDQGLQFLIQYYNGEERAKGNILERFSAQQFPDLHSELNLSSLELGDSALYFCASSVTLTSGAAQYFGPGTRLTVL.

This clonotype has more than one count but fewer than ten. CDR3 amino acids: CRGLGASGGANEQFF. In DNA form, the CDR3 reads TGCAGGGGACTAGGGGCCAGCGGGGGGGCCAATGAGCAGTTCTTC. The chain uses TRBV20-1 and TRBJ2-1; TRBD2 agrees at 10 bases. This CDR3 spans 15 amino acids. CDR1 is DFQATT and CDR2 is SNEGSKA in the germline V gene (reference sequence).

This clonotype has more than one count but fewer than ten. In nucleotides, the CDR3 is TGTGCCAGCAGTGAATGGGTGTATGAGCAGTTCTTC. It codes for CASSEWVYEQFF. The chain combines TRBV2 with TRBJ2-1; D gene ambiguous. Trimming removed 2 bases at V and 8 bases at J, with 7 bases between. The CDR3 sequence is 12 residues long. The germline V gene encodes CDR1 SNHLY and CDR2 FYNNEI.

This clonotype was counted a few times. CDR3 sequence reads: CSASFGRNNQPQHF. As DNA, the CDR3 is TGCAGTGCTAGCTTCGGACGGAACAATCAGCCCCAGCATTTT. This chain uses TRBV20-1 with TRBJ1-5; D unclear. The V gene lost 3 bases and the J gene lost 3 bases, with 12 bases spanning the gap. Germline CDR1 DFQATT, CDR2 SNEGSKA (reference sequence). This CDR3 is built from 14 residues.